This TCR beta chain emerged from a study of blood T cell repertoires in COVID-19. Original analysis: For nucleated cells, counts were estimated from reference gene primer amplification. Method: immunoSEQ multiplex PCR; TCRdb's copy keeps in-frame clones and lacks some. The V and J calls and clone size were taken over from that table, and D and trimming were inferred from the DNA. Found here are fewer than 200,000 clones, 80% to 90% of them singletons; the top ten hold approximately 4%. The CDR3 is 12 residues long. The germline V and J ends were trimmed by 10 bases and 0 bases, with 7 bases remaining between them. Looked up from germline, CDR1 is MDHEN and CDR2 is SYDVKM. Those who participated ranged in age from roughly 18 to 89 years and resided in approximately 23 US areas.

Sequencing was carried out using PBMCs or T cells enriched from blood (not recorded which). The chain employs TRBV28 and TRBJ1-5; the D is unclear. The receptor's source is a woman between 50 and 59 years old in a cohort exposed to, infected with or recovered from COVID-19 (not recorded which). DNA of the CDR3: TGTGCCAATGGGCCTAGCAATCAGCCCCAGCATTTT. This translates into CANGPSNQPQHF. Full variable domain (missing parts from reference TRBV28 and TRBJ1-5): DVKVTQSSRYLVKRTGEKVFLECVQDMDHENMFWYRQDPGLGLRLIYFSYDVKMKEKGDIPEGYSVSREKKERFSLILESASTNQTSMYLCANGPSNQPQHFGDGTRLSIL.